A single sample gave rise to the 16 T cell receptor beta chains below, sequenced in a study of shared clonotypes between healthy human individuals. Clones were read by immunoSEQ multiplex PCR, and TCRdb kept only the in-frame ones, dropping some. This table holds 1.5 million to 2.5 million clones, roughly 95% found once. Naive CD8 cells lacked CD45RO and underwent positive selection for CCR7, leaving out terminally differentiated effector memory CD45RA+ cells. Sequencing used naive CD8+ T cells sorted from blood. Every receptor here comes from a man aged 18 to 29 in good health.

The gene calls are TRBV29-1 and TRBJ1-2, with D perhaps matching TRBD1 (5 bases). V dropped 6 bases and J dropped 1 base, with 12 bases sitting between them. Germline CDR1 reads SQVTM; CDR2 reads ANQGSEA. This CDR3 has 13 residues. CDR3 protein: CSVPGPVNYGYTF. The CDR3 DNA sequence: TGCAGCGTCCCGGGACCGGTTAACTATGGCTACACCTTC.

CDR3 region: CASSQMRGTDTQYF. The CDR3 DNA sequence: TGTGCCAGCAGCCAAATGCGTGGTACAGATACGCAGTATTTT. The rearrangement joins TRBV14 to TRBJ2-3; D remains unclear. V lost 2 bases to trimming and J lost 3 bases, with 9 bases between them. The germline V gene encodes CDR1 SGHDN and CDR2 FVKESK. The CDR3 contains 14 residues.

The CDR3 spells CASSSSSGEYTDTQYF. The CDR3 DNA follows: TGTGCCAGCAGTTCCTCTAGCGGAGAGTACACAGATACGCAGTATTTT. This chain connects TRBV27 to TRBJ2-3; 7 bases map to TRBD2. The germline V gene encodes CDR1 MNHEY and CDR2 SMNVEV (reference sequence). The CDR3 covers 16 residues. After removal of 4 bases from V and 2 bases from J, the junction contained 9 bases not matched to a gene.

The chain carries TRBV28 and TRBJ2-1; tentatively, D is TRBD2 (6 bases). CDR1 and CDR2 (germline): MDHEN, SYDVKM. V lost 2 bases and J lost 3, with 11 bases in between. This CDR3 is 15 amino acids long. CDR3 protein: CASSLEGGVYNEQFF. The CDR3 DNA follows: TGTGCCAGCAGTTTAGAGGGCGGGGTCTACAATGAGCAGTTCTTC.

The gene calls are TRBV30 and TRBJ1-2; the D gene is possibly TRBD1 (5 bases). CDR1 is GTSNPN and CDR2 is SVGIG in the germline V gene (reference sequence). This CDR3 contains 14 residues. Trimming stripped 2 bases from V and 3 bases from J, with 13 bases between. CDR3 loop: CAWSWFWDYYGYTF. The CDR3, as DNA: TGTGCCTGGAGTTGGTTCTGGGACTACTATGGCTACACCTTC. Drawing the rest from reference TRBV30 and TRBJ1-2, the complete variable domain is SQTIHQWPATLVQPVGSPLSLECTVEGTSNPNLYWYRQAAGRGLQLLFYSVGIGQISSEVPQNLSASRPQDRQFILSSKKLLLSDSGFYLCAWSWFWDYYGYTFGSGTRLTVV.

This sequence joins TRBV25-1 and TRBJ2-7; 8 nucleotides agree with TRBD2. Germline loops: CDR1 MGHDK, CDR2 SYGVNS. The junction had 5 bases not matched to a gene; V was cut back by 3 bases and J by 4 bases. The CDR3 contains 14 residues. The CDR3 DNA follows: TGTGCCAGCAGTGACGCGGGGGGCGTGTACGAGCAGTACTTC. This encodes CASSDAGGVYEQYF.

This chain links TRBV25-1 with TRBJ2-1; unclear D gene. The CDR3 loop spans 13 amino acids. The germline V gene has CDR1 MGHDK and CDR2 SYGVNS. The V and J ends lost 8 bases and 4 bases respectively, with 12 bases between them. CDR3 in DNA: TGTGCCAGCTCCAGCACCGGATACAATGAGCAGTTCTTC. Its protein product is CASSSTGYNEQFF. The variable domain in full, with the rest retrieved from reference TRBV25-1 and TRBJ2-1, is EADIYQTPRYLVIGTGKKITLECSQTMGHDKMYWYQQDPGMELHLIHYSYGVNSTEKGDLSSESTVSRIRTEHFPLTLESARPSHTSQYLCASSSTGYNEQFFGPGTRLTVL.

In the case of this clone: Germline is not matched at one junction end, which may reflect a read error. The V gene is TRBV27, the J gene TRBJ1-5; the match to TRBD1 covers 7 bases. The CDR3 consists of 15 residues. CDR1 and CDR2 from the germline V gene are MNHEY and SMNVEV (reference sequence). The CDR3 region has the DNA TGTGCCAGCGGTTTACAGGGGCCTGGAAGGCAGCCCCAGCATTTT. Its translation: CASGLQGPGRQPQHF.

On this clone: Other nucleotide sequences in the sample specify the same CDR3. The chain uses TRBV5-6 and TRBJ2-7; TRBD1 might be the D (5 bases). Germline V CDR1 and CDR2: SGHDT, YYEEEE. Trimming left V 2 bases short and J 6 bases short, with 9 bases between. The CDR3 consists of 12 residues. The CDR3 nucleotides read TGTGCCAGCAGCTTAAGGGGCGGCGAGCAGTACTTC. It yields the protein CASSLRGGEQYF.

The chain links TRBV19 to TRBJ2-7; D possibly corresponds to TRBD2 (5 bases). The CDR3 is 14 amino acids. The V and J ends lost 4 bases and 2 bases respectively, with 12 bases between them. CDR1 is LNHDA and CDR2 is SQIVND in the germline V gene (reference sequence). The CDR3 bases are TGTGCCAGTAGTAATTCGGGAAATACCTACGAGCAGTACTTC. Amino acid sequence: CASSNSGNTYEQYF.

CDR3 protein: CASGLGLGQGGNEQFF. CDR3 nucleotide sequence: TGTGCCAGCGGCCTTGGACTCGGGCAGGGGGGGAATGAGCAGTTCTTC. This sequence joins TRBV27 and TRBJ2-1; D might be TRBD1 or TRBD2, each matching 7 bases. CDR3 length: 16 residues. The germline V gene encodes CDR1 MNHEY and CDR2 SMNVEV (reference sequence). V lost 8 bases to trimming and J lost 7 bases, with 24 bases between them.

CDR3 in amino acids: CASSLAHPPLELFF. CDR3 nucleotides: TGTGCCAGCAGCTTAGCCCATCCCCCCCTGGAGCTGTTTTTT. This chain joins TRBV7-8 and TRBJ2-2, with no clear D. Germline loops: CDR1 SGHVS, CDR2 FQNEAQ. The CDR3 has 14 residues. V gave up 0 bases and J gave up 10 bases, with 12 bases separating them.

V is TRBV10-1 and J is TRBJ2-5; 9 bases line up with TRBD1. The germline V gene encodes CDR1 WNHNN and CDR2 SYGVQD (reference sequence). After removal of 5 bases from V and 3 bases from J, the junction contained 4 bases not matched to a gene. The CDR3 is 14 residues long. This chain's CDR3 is CASSPGQGEETQYF. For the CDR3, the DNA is TGCGCCAGCAGTCCGGGACAGGGAGAAGAGACCCAGTACTTC.

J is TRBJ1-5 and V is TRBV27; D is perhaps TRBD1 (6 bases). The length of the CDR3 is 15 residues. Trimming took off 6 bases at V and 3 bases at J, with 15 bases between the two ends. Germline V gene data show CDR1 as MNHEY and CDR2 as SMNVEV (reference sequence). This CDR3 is CASRPIGGFNQPQHF. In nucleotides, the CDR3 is TGTGCCAGCAGACCTATAGGGGGATTCAATCAGCCCCAGCATTTT.

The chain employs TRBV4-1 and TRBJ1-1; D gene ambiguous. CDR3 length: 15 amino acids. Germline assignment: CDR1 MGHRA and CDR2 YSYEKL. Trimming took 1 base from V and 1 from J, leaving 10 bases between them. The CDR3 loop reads CASSQVWPANTEAFF. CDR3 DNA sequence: TGCGCCAGCAGCCAAGTTTGGCCCGCGAACACTGAAGCTTTCTTT.

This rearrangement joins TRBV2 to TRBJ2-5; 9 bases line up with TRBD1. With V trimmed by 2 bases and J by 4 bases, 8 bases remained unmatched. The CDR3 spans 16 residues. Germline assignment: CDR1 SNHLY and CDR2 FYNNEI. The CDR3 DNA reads TGTGCCAGCAGTGAAATGGGGACAGGGACTACAGAGACCCAGTACTTC. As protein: CASSEMGTGTTETQYF.